This is a list of T cell receptor beta chains from one sample in a study of T cells in Graves' hyperthyroidism and ophthalmopathy. Each CDR3 protein gets one entry after TCRdb re-called the multiplex PCR reads with MiXCR. The sample lists 490,000 or so distinct CDR3 sequences, 22% occurring once. The sample was blood. The receptors shown here come from a woman in her 70s with Graves' ophthalmopathy. Both conserved end residues are part of each CDR3. The order of the fields is clone size, D gene, V gene, CDR3 length, J gene, CDR3 DNA, CDR3 protein. The D gene is left open where the match is weak. The size entry is marked missing in some rows and otherwise reads once, few, many or a size class.

few	TRBD2	TRBV10-3	14	TRBJ2-5	TGTGCCATAGGGACTAGCGGGAACGTAGAGACCCAGTACTTC	CAIGTSGNVETQYF
few	-	TRBV7-8	14	TRBJ1-6	TGTGCCAGCAGCTTAGCCGATCATAATTCACCCCTCCACTTT	CASSLADHNSPLHF
-	-	TRBV5-1	15	TRBJ2-5	TGCGCCAGCAGCTTGGGGTCCCACACCGGAGAGACCCAGTACTTC	CASSLGSHTGETQYF
few	-	TRBV19	15	TRBJ1-1	TGTGCCAGTAAAGTCATCCGGACCTGGAACACTGAAGCTTTCTTT	CASKVIRTWNTEAFF
few	TRBD2	TRBV20-1	13	TRBJ2-1	TGCAGTGTCTCCAGCGGGAGGGGCAATGAGCAGTTCTTC	CSVSSGRGNEQFF
few	-	TRBV30	13	TRBJ1-2	TGTGCCTGGAAGAAGAAGGGGTCCTATGGCTACACCTTC	CAWKKKGSYGYTF
many	-	TRBV27	16	TRBJ1-1	TGTGCCAGCAGTTTATATTGGGCAGGCGTGAACACTGAAGCTTTCTTT	CASSLYWAGVNTEAFF
-	-	TRBV5-8	12	TRBJ1-1	TGTGCCAGCAAGATACTGAACACTGAAGCTTTCTTT	CASKILNTEAFF
-	-	TRBV29-1	12	TRBJ2-2	TGCAGCTCCCTCCGCAGCACCGGGGAGCTGTTTTTT	CSSLRSTGELFF
few	-	TRBV5-1	14	TRBJ2-2	TGCGCCAGCAGTCGTAGGGACTTGGCCGGGGAGCTGTTTTTT	CASSRRDLAGELFF
few	-	TRBV20-1	14	TRBJ2-2	TGCAGTGCTAATCCGGGACAAAACACCGGGGAGCTGTTTTTT	CSANPGQNTGELFF
few	-	TRBV20-1	14	TRBJ2-5	TGCAGTGCCAAGAAGGGGAGCGGCCAAGAGACCCAGTACTTC	CSAKKGSGQETQYF
-	-	TRBV7-2	15	TRBJ1-4	TGTGCCAGCAGCGCGCAGGTGGGCGTGGAGGAAAAACTGTTTTTT	CASSAQVGVEEKLFF
many	TRBD1	TRBV6-1	13	TRBJ1-1	TGTGCCAGCAGTAACAGGGGGATCTCTGAAGCTTTCTTT	CASSNRGISEAFF
many	-	TRBV20-1	13	TRBJ1-1	TGCAGTGCTAGAGGAGGGATGGACACTGAAGCTTTCTTT	CSARGGMDTEAFF
-	TRBD1	TRBV5-1	17	TRBJ1-2	TGCGCCAGCACAAAGGACAGGGTCGGGGGGAACTGGTATGGCTACACCTTC	CASTKDRVGGNWYGYTF
few	TRBD2	TRBV6-1	14	TRBJ2-1	TGTGCCAGCAGTGCAGCGGGAGGCCGCAATGAGCAGTTCTTC	CASSAAGGRNEQFF
few	TRBD2	TRBV29-1	14	TRBJ2-3	TGCAGCGTGAGGACTAGCGGGAGGGCAGATACGCAGTATTTT	CSVRTSGRADTQYF
many	TRBD1	TRBV20-1	16	TRBJ1-6	TGCAGTGCTAGAGATGGCCGTGGGACAGGGGGTTCACCCCTCCACTTT	CSARDGRGTGGSPLHF
many	TRBD2	TRBV12-5	15	TRBJ2-3	TGTGCTAGTGAGCCGGGACTAGCTTCCACAGATACGCAGTATTTT	CASEPGLASTDTQYF
few	TRBD2	TRBV9	15	TRBJ2-3	TGTGCCAGCAGCGTTTCAGCGGGAGGCTCAGATACGCAGTATTTT	CASSVSAGGSDTQYF
-	-	TRBV9	15	TRBJ2-1	TGTGCCAGCAGCCCTGGTGCAGCACTCCACAATGAGCAGTTCTTC	CASSPGAALHNEQFF
-	-	TRBV5-4	15	TRBJ2-1	TGTGCCAGCAGCGAGACTCCGAGCTCCTACAATGAGCAGTTCTTC	CASSETPSSYNEQFF
few	TRBD2	TRBV6-1	15	TRBJ2-3	TGTGCCAGCAGTGGACTAGCGGGTTTCACAGATACGCAGTATTTT	CASSGLAGFTDTQYF
-	TRBD2	TRBV28	17	TRBJ2-3	TGTGCCAGCAGTTTAAGCCGACTAGCGGGCGGTGCAGATACGCAGTATTTT	CASSLSRLAGGADTQYF
-	TRBD2	TRBV19	14	TRBJ2-7	TGTGCCAGTAGTCTCGGACTAGGCGCCTACGAGCAGTACTTC	CASSLGLGAYEQYF
-	-	TRBV7-3	15	TRBJ2-5	TGTGCCAGCAGCTTAACGTTCTCCGGTAGGGAGACCCAGTACTTC	CASSLTFSGRETQYF
-	-	TRBV6-1	14	TRBJ1-5	TGTGCCAGCAGCCCCGGTGGGGCAAATCAGCCCCAGCATTTT	CASSPGGANQPQHF
-	-	TRBV6-1	15	TRBJ1-5	TGTGCCAGCAGGATTCAGGGGAATGGGAATCAGCCCCAGCATTTT	CASRIQGNGNQPQHF
-	-	TRBV5-1	15	TRBJ2-7	TGCGCCAGCAGCCCCCTCGGTACCGTTTCCTACGAGCAGTACTTC	CASSPLGTVSYEQYF
-	TRBD2	TRBV6-1	18	TRBJ2-2	TGTGCCAGCAGTGGCAGTTTACTAGCGACCCTGAACACCGGGGAGCTGTTTTTT	CASSGSLLATLNTGELFF
-	TRBD1	TRBV18	15	TRBJ2-2	TGTGCCAGCTCACCAGCCGGGACAGTAACCGGGGAGCTGTTTTTT	CASSPAGTVTGELFF
many	TRBD1	TRBV12-3/TRBV12-4	15	TRBJ2-1	TGTGCCAGCAGGCCGGGGACAGGAGGCTACAATGAGCAGTTCTTC	CASRPGTGGYNEQFF
many	-	TRBV20-1	14	TRBJ1-1	TGCAGTGCTAGAGGGGGAGGGCCGAACACTGAAGCTTTCTTT	CSARGGGPNTEAFF
few	TRBD1	TRBV5-1	17	TRBJ1-1	TGCGCCAGCAGCTCTACCCGGGACAGGGGGTATTTCACTGAAGCTTTCTTT	CASSSTRDRGYFTEAFF
many	-	TRBV12-3/TRBV12-4	13	TRBJ1-2	TGTGCCAGCAGTTTAACCCGTAACTATGGCTACACCTTC	CASSLTRNYGYTF
few	-	TRBV11-2	14	TRBJ2-3	TGTGCCAGCAGCTTAGTTTACCGCGGGGATACGCAGTATTTT	CASSLVYRGDTQYF
many	TRBD2	TRBV28	15	TRBJ2-1	TGTGCCAGCAGTCTCGGACCGGGAGGGTACAATGAGCAGTTCTTC	CASSLGPGGYNEQFF
-	-	TRBV6-1	14	TRBJ1-6	TGTGTCAGCAACAGCGTCTCCTATAATTCACCCCTCCACTTT	CVSNSVSYNSPLHF
few	TRBD1	TRBV2	15	TRBJ2-7	TGTGCCAGCAGTGAGGGACAGGGGAGAGGCTACGAGCAGTACTTC	CASSEGQGRGYEQYF
-	TRBD1	TRBV12-3/TRBV12-4	19	TRBJ1-5	TGTGCCAGCAGTTCGACGGGACAGGGAAAGGAATTGGGCAATCAGCCCCAGCATTTT	CASSSTGQGKELGNQPQHF
few	-	TRBV29-1	14	TRBJ1-1	TGCAGCGTTGAATCTGGGACAAAGAACACTGAAGCTTTCTTT	CSVESGTKNTEAFF
many	TRBD1	TRBV7-2	15	TRBJ2-2	TGTGCCAGCAGCGCCGGGACAGGGGGCACCGGGGAGCTGTTTTTT	CASSAGTGGTGELFF
-	TRBD1	TRBV20-1	13	TRBJ2-3	TGCAGTCCGGGACAGGGGGTGACAGATACGCAGTATTTT	CSPGQGVTDTQYF
many	-	TRBV6-1	14	TRBJ1-1	TGTGCCAGCCGATTGACAGGACTGAACACTGAAGCTTTCTTT	CASRLTGLNTEAFF
many	-	TRBV28	15	TRBJ1-3	TGTGCCAGCAGTTTTTGGCAGCACTCTGGAAACACCATATATTTT	CASSFWQHSGNTIYF
-	-	TRBV6-2/TRBV6-3	16	TRBJ1-6	TGTGCCAGCAGTGAAGCAGAGGCGGTGTATAATTCACCCCTCCACTTT	CASSEAEAVYNSPLHF
-	TRBD1	TRBV5-6	15	TRBJ1-1	TGTGCCAGCAGCTTGTTAGGGACAGAGAACACTGAAGCTTTCTTT	CASSLLGTENTEAFF
-	TRBD1	TRBV7-9	16	TRBJ1-2	TGTGCCAGCAGCTTAGGAGGGGGCACGTCCCACTATGGCTACACCTTC	CASSLGGGTSHYGYTF
once	TRBD2	TRBV11-2	15	TRBJ2-5	TGTGCCAGCAATTCATTAGCGGGAGGAATGGAGACCCAGTACTTC	CASNSLAGGMETQYF
-	-	TRBV10-2	12	TRBJ2-5	TGCGCCAGCAGCACCGAGGTCGGGACCCAGTACTTC	CASSTEVGTQYF
-	-	TRBV20-1	16	TRBJ2-1	TGCAGTGCTAGAACAAGGGACTTCCGACAAGCGAATGAGCAGTTCTTC	CSARTRDFRQANEQFF
-	TRBD2	TRBV5-1	15	TRBJ2-7	TGCGCCAGCAGCTTGTCTATGGGAGGGCCTTACGAGCAGTACTTC	CASSLSMGGPYEQYF